This record concerns one TCR beta chain sequence. Its antigen is currently unknown. The CDR3 contains 18 residues. V was pared by 0 bases and J by 4 bases, with 20 bases between. From germline, CDR1 is LNHNV and CDR2 YYDKDF (reference sequence). This entry belongs to a study of CD8 T cells in ankylosing spondylitis. Whole-study findings and limits: Prior literature has documented some motif variants in synovial fluid and blood from reactive arthritis. Characteristic, it appeared, of ankylosing spondylitis blood was a TCR beta motif of eight highly homologous variants. Disease-associated clones were reportedly significantly overrepresented in matched ankylosing spondylitis synovial fluid.

By quantitative 5'-RACE with molecular barcodes, the TCR beta libraries were made. One entry per CDR3 protein, called by TCRdb with MiXCR from the 5' RACE reads. Of 800,000 to 900,000 distinct CDR3 sequences in the sample, 10% to 15% are singletons; the top ten hold roughly 0.51%. Sequencing input: blood, either unsorted or a sorted T cell fraction (not recorded which). This chain joins TRBV15 and TRBJ2-3; D may be TRBD2 (6 bases). The receptor was derived from a male donor with ankylosing spondylitis. The CDR3 spells CATSRDIRDEGGPDTQYF. As DNA, the CDR3 is TGTGCCACCAGCAGAGATATCCGGGACGAAGGAGGGCCAGATACGCAGTATTTT.